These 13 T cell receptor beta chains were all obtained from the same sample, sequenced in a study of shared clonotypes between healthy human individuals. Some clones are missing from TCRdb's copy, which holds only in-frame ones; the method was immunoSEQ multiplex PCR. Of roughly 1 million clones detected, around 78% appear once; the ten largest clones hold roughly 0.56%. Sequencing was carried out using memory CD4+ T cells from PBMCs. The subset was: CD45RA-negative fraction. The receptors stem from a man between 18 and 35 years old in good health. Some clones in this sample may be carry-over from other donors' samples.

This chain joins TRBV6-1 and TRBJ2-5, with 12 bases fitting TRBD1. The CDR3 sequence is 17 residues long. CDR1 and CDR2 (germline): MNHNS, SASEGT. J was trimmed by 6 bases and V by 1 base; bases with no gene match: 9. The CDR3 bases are TGTGCCAGCAGTGAAGATGGAAGGGACAGGGGGCGGAAGACCCAGTACTTC. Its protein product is CASSEDGRDRGRKTQYF.

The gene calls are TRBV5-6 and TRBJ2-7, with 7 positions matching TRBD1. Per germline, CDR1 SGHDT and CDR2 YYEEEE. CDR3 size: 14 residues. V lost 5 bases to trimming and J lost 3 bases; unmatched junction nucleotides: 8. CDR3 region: CASRVGTASYEQYF. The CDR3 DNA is TGTGCCAGCAGGGTCGGGACAGCGAGCTACGAGCAGTACTTC. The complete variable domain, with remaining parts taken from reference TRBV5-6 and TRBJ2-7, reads DAGVTQSPTHLIKTRGQQVTLRCSPKSGHDTVSWYQQALGQGPQFIFQYYEEEERQRGNFPDRFSGHQFPNYSSELNVNALLLGDSALYLCASRVGTASYEQYFGPGTRLTVT.

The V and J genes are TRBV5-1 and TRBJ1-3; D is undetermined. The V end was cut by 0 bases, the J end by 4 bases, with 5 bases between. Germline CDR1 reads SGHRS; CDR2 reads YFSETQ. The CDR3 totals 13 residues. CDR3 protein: CASSLVVGNTIYF. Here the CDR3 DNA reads TGCGCCAGCAGCTTGGTGGTGGGAAACACCATATATTTT.

The CDR3 DNA reads TGTGCCAGCAGCGTGGGTGAGAACCACCGTCAGACCCAGTACTTC. Amino acid sequence: CASSVGENHRQTQYF. This chain uses TRBV9 with TRBJ2-5; D gene uncertain. This CDR3 contains 15 residues. The V and J ends lost 2 bases and 6 bases respectively, with 17 bases between them. The germline CDR1 and CDR2 sequences are SGDLS and YYNGEE.

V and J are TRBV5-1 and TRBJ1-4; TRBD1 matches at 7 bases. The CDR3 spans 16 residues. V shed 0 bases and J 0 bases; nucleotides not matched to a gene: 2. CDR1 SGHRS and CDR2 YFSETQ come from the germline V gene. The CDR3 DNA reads TGCGCCAGCAGCTTGGGGGACAGAGCAACTAATGAAAAACTGTTTTTT. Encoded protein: CASSLGDRATNEKLFF.

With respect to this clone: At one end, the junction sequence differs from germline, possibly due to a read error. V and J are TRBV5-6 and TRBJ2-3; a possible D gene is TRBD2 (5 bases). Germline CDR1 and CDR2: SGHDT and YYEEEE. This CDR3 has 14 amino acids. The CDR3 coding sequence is TGTGCCAGCAGCTTAGCGGTCGGCACGGATACGCAGTATTTT. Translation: CASSLAVGTDTQYF.

The CDR3 spells CASSPHGQSAPTNTGELFF. DNA for the CDR3: TGTGCCAGCAGCCCTCACGGACAGTCAGCCCCTACGAACACCGGGGAGCTGTTTTTT. The chain uses TRBV5-6 and TRBJ2-2, with TRBD1 as a possible D gene (6 bases). Germline assignment: CDR1 SGHDT and CDR2 YYEEEE. The V end lost 4 bases, the J end lost 0 bases, and 22 bases lay between the germline ends. CDR3 length: 19 amino acids.

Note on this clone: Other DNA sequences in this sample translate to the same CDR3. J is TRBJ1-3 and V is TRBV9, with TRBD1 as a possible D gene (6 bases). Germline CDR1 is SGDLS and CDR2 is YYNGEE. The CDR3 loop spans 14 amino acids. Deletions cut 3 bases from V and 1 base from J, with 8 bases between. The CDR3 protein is CASSGTGSGNTIYF. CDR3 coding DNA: TGTGCCAGCAGCGGAACAGGGTCTGGAAACACCATATATTTT.

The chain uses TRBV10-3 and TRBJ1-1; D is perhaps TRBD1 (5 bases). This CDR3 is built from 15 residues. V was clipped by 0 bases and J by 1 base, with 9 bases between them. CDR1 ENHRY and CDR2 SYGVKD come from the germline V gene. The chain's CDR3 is CAISESGTANTEAFF. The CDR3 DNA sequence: TGTGCCATCAGTGAGTCAGGGACGGCGAACACTGAAGCTTTCTTT.

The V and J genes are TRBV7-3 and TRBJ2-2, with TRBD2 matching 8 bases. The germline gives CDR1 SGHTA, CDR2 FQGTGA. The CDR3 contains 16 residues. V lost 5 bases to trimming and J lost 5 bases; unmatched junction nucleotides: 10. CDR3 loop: CASSPQAGASTGELFF. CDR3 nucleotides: TGTGCCAGCAGCCCCCAAGCGGGAGCTTCGACCGGGGAGCTGTTTTTT.

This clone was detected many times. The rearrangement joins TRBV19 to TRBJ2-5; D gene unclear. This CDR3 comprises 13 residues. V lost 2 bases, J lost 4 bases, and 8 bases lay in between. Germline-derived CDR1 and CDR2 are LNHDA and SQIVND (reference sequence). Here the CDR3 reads CASSISVGETQYF. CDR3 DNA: TGTGCCAGTAGTATATCCGTCGGAGAGACCCAGTACTTC.

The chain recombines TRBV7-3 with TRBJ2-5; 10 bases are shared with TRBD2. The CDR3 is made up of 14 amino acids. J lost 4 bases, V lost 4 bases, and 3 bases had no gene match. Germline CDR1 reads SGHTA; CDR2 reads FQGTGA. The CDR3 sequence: CASSSSGRGETQYF. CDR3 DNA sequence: TGTGCCAGCAGCTCTAGCGGGAGAGGAGAGACCCAGTACTTC.

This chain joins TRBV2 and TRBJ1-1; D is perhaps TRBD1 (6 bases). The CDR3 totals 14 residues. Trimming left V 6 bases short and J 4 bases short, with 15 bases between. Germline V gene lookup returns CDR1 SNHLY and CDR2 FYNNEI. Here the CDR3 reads CASSLLEGGTEAFF. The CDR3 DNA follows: TGTGCCAGCAGCCTGCTGGAGGGGGGCACTGAAGCTTTCTTT.